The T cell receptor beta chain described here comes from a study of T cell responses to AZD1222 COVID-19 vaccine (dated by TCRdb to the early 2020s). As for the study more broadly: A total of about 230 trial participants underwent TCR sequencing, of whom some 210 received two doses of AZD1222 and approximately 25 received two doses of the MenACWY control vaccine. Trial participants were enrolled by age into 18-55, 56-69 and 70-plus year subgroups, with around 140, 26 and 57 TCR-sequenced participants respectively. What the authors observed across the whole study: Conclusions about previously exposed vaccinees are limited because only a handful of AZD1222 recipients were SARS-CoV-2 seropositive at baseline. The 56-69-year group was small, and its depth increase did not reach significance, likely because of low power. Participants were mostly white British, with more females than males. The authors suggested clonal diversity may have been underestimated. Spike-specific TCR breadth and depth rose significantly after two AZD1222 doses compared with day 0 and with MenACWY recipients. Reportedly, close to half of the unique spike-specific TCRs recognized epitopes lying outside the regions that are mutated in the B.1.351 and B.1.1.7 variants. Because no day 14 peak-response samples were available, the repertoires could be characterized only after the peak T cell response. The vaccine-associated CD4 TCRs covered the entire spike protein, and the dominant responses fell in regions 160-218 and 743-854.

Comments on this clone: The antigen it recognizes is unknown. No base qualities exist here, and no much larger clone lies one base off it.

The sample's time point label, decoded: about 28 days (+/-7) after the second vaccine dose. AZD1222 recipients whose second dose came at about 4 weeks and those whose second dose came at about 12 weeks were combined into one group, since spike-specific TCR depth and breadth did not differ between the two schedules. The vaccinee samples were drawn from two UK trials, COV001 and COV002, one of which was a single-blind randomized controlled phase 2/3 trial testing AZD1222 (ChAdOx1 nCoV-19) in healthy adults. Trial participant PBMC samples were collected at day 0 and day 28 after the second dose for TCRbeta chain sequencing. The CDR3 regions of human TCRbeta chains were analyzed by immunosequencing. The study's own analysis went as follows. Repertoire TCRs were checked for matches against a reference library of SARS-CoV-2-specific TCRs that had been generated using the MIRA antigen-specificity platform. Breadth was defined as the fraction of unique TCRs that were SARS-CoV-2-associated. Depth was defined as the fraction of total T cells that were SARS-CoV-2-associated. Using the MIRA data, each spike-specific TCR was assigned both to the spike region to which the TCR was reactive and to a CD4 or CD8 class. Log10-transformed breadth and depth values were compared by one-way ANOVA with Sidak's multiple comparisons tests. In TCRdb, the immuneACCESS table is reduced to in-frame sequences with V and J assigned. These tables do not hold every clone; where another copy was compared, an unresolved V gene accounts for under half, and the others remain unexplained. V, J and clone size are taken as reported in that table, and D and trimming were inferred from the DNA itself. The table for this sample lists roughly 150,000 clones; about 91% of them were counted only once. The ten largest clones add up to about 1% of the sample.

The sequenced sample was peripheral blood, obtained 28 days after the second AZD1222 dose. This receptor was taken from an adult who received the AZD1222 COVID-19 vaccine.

The CDR3 protein is CASSPYWGNTEAFF. The base sequence is TGTGCCAGTAGTCCTTATTGGGGGAACACTGAAGCTTTCTTT. The chain uses TRBV19 and TRBJ1-1, with the D gene not clear enough to name. Cut back by 5 bases and 1 base, the V and J ends lie 11 bases apart. From the cysteine up to the phenylalanine, the CDR3 has a length of 14 residues. The only DNA kept is the CDR3, 42 bases in frame from the first base. CDR1 and CDR2 are drawn from the germline V gene (reference sequence): LNHDA, SQIVND.